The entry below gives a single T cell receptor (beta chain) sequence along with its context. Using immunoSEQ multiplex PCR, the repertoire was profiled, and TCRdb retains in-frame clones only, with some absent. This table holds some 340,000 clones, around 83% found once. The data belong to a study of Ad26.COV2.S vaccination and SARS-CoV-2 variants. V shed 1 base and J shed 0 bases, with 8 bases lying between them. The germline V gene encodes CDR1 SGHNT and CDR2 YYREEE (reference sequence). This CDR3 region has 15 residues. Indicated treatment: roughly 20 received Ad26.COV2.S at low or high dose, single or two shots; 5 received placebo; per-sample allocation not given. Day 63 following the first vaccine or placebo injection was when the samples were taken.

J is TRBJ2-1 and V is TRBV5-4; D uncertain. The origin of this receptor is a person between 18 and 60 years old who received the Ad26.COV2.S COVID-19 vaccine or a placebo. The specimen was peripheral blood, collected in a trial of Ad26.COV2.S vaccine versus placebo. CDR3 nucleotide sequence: TGTGCCAGCAGCTTGACAGCTAACTCCTACAATGAGCAGTTCTTC. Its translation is CASSLTANSYNEQFF.